The 29 T cell receptor beta chains presented below share a single source sample, sequenced in a study of shared clonotypes between healthy human individuals. Repertoires were generated with immunoSEQ multiplex PCR, while TCRdb's copy carries only in-frame clones and drops some. The sample has more than 850,000 clones, around three quarters seen once. Sequencing was done on a sample of memory CD4+ T cells from PBMCs. Documented subset: CD45RA-negative fraction. The source of these receptors is a man aged 18 to 30 in good health. Some clones in this sample may be carry-over from other donors' samples.

The V call is TRBV28, the J call TRBJ1-5, with D perhaps matching TRBD1 (6 bases). Deletions cut 6 bases from V and 4 bases from J, with 16 bases between. The CDR3 runs to 15 residues. Germline V gene data show CDR1 as MDHEN and CDR2 as SYDVKM. The CDR3 loop is CASRTHKGGNQPQHF. The CDR3 nucleotides are TGTGCCAGCAGAACACACAAAGGGGGGAATCAGCCCCAGCATTTT.

The chain links TRBV4-3 to TRBJ2-7; 10 bases map to TRBD2. Germline CDR1 LGHNA, CDR2 YSLEER. Trimming cost V 0 bases and J 3 bases; bases outside gene matches: 17. The length of the CDR3 is 20 residues. The CDR3 DNA reads as TGCGCCAGCAGCCAAGAATGGAGACCGAGCGGGAGGGCCCTTTTCTACGAGCAGTACTTC. The encoded protein is CASSQEWRPSGRALFYEQYF.

The chain joins TRBV19 to TRBJ1-5; D is undetermined. Germline V gene data show CDR1 as LNHDA and CDR2 as SQIVND (reference sequence). This CDR3 spans 10 amino acids. V was shortened by 10 bases and J by 5 bases, with 6 bases between the two germline ends. This CDR3 is CAIRDQPQHF. CDR3 nucleotides: TGTGCCATACGGGATCAGCCCCAGCATTTT.

This clone was observed a single time. The CDR3 coding sequence is TGTGCCAGCAGCTCCGGGGGGGGCACAGATACGCAGTATTTT. Protein product: CASSSGGGTDTQYF. The chain is built from TRBV7-2 and TRBJ2-3; 8 bases match TRBD2. The CDR3 length is 14 residues. The trim removed 4 bases at V and 1 base at J, leaving 1 base unmatched. CDR1 is SGHTA, CDR2 FQGNSA, per germline.

This clone was detected only a few times. The chain joins TRBV19 to TRBJ1-5, with D possibly being TRBD1 (6 bases). The CDR3 length is 11 residues. Germline V gene data show CDR1 as LNHDA and CDR2 as SQIVND (reference sequence). The V end lost 11 bases, the J end lost 6 bases, and 11 bases lay between the germline ends. CDR3 sequence reads: CARQGGQPQHF. In nucleotides, the CDR3 is TGTGCCCGGCAAGGGGGTCAGCCCCAGCATTTT.

The rearrangement links TRBV2 to TRBJ1-1; D gene uncertain. Trimming took 7 bases from V and 4 from J, leaving 13 bases between them. Germline V gene data show CDR1 as SNHLY and CDR2 as FYNNEI. The CDR3 totals 13 residues. The CDR3 sequence: CASMGVSGTEAFF. CDR3 coding DNA: TGTGCCAGCATGGGTGTATCAGGCACTGAAGCTTTCTTT.

J is TRBJ2-5 and V is TRBV4-1; 7 bases match TRBD2. The ends lost 1 base at V and 2 bases at J; junction bases unmatched: 4. Germline-derived CDR1 and CDR2 are MGHRA and YSYEKL. The CDR3 extends over 15 amino acids. The CDR3: CASSQGLAEQETQYF. CDR3 coding DNA: TGCGCCAGCAGCCAAGGGCTAGCGGAACAAGAGACCCAGTACTTC.

The CDR3 reads CASSELAGESDTQYF. The CDR3 coding sequence is TGCGCCAGCAGCGAACTAGCGGGAGAGTCAGATACGCAGTATTTT. The V call is TRBV5-1, the J call TRBJ2-3; 11 nucleotides align to TRBD2. The V and J ends lost 4 bases and 4 bases, in that order; junction bases with no gene match: 5. Germline V gene sequence: CDR1 SGHRS, CDR2 YFSETQ. The CDR3 has 15 residues.

The rearrangement joins TRBV6-6 to TRBJ2-7; the match to TRBD2 covers 10 bases. The CDR3 runs 15 residues. The junction had 5 bases not matched to a gene; V was cut back by 4 bases and J by 2 bases. Per the germline V gene, CDR1 is MNHNY and CDR2 is SVGAGI (reference sequence). The CDR3 DNA follows: TGTGCCAGCAGTTCCTCTAGCGGGAGCGCCTACGAGCAGTACTTC. Its protein is CASSSSSGSAYEQYF.

This clone was recorded many times. The chain joins TRBV7-2 to TRBJ2-1; 11 bases line up with TRBD2. The CDR3 covers 16 residues. Germline values: CDR1 SGHTA, CDR2 FQGNSA. With V trimmed by 4 bases and J by 3 bases, 5 bases remained unmatched. The CDR3, as DNA: TGTGCCAGCAGCTCAACCGGGACTAGCGGCTACAATGAGCAGTTCTTC. Translation gives CASSSTGTSGYNEQFF.

This rearrangement joins TRBV5-1 to TRBJ1-1; 7 bases map to TRBD1. Germline CDR1 SGHRS, CDR2 YFSETQ. The CDR3 length is 13 residues. The ends lost 6 bases at V and 4 bases at J; junction bases unmatched: 6. The CDR3 loop reads CASTQDRSTEAFF. The CDR3 bases are TGCGCCAGCACCCAGGACAGGTCCACTGAAGCTTTCTTT.

The chain joins TRBV2 to TRBJ2-7; 14 bases are shared with TRBD2. Germline V gives CDR1 SNHLY, CDR2 FYNNEI. The CDR3 loop spans 17 amino acids. V shed 1 base and J 2 bases; nucleotides not matched to a gene: 4. The CDR3 reads CASSEGLAGGGTYEQYF. The CDR3 DNA reads TGTGCCAGCAGTGAAGGACTAGCGGGAGGGGGAACCTACGAGCAGTACTTC.

The J gene is TRBJ1-1, the V gene TRBV4-2; no firm D call. This CDR3 is 16 amino acids long. V gave up 0 bases and J gave up 0 bases, with 11 bases separating them. Germline V gene lookup returns CDR1 LGHNA and CDR2 YNFKEQ. In nucleotides, the CDR3 is TGTGCCAGCAGCCAAGACTCCACAACGCTGAACACTGAAGCTTTCTTT. It codes for CASSQDSTTLNTEAFF.

This sequence joins TRBV7-8 and TRBJ1-5, with D tentatively TRBD1 (6 bases). V lost 5 bases and J 4 bases, leaving 9 bases between the germline ends. The CDR3 runs 13 residues. The germline V gene has CDR1 SGHVS and CDR2 FQNEAQ. The CDR3 region is CASSRDINQPQHF. CDR3 nucleotides: TGTGCCAGCAGCAGGGACATTAATCAGCCCCAGCATTTT. Drawing the rest from reference TRBV7-8 and TRBJ1-5, the complete variable domain is GAGVSQSPRYKVAKRGQDVALRCDPISGHVSLFWYQQALGQGPEFLTYFQNEAQLDKSGLPSDRFFAERPEGSVSTLKIQRTQQEDSAVYLCASSRDINQPQHFGDGTRLSIL.

CDR3 nucleotide sequence: TGTGCCAGCTCACCCCCGACGACAGGGGGAGTCACTGAAGCTTTCTTT. Its translation: CASSPPTTGGVTEAFF. This sequence joins TRBV18 and TRBJ1-1, with 9 bases matching TRBD1. Germline lookup yields CDR1 KGHSH and CDR2 LQKENI. The CDR3 is made up of 16 amino acids. The junction had 9 bases not matched to a gene; V was cut back by 3 bases and J by 4 bases.

CDR3 nucleotide sequence: TGTGCCAGCAGCCCCTCCAAGACCGCAGGTTTCACTGAAGCTTTCTTT. Encoded protein: CASSPSKTAGFTEAFF. The chain employs TRBV5-6 and TRBJ1-1; D uncertain. The CDR3 totals 16 residues. Trimming removed 4 bases at V and 4 bases at J, with 20 bases between. Germline V gene lookup returns CDR1 SGHDT and CDR2 YYEEEE.

This sequence joins TRBV6-6 and TRBJ1-5; D may be TRBD1 (6 bases). The ends were cut back, 5 bases at V and 0 bases at J, with 11 bases in the middle. Germline CDR1 MNHNY, CDR2 SVGAGI (reference sequence). The CDR3 covers 15 residues. Here the CDR3 reads CASSHGTPSNQPQHF. The DNA of the CDR3 is TGTGCCAGCAGTCACGGGACACCTAGCAATCAGCCCCAGCATTTT.

The chain carries TRBV6-1 and TRBJ1-2; TRBD1 aligns across 9 bases. V shed 10 bases, J shed 8 bases, and the junction held 5 bases outside the gene matches. CDR1 is MNHNS, CDR2 SASEGT, per germline. This CDR3 comprises 11 residues. CDR3 amino acids: CATGTGWGYTF. The DNA of the CDR3 is TGTGCCACCGGGACAGGGTGGGGCTACACCTTC.

The chain joins TRBV5-1 to TRBJ2-7; 9 positions agree with TRBD1. The V gene end was trimmed by 4 bases and the J gene end by 6 bases; junction bases not matched to a gene: 14. The CDR3 covers 16 residues. Looked up from germline, CDR1 is SGHRS and CDR2 is YFSETQ. This chain's CDR3 is CASSMSSGTGSGEQYF. The CDR3 nucleotides are TGCGCCAGCAGCATGAGTTCCGGGACAGGGAGCGGCGAGCAGTACTTC.

The chain has TRBV5-1 and TRBJ2-3; D unresolved. V was clipped by 0 bases and J by 0 bases, with 8 bases between them. Germline loops: CDR1 SGHRS, CDR2 YFSETQ. The length of the CDR3 is 15 residues. The CDR3 DNA follows: TGCGCCAGCAGCTTGGGCGGAGCCAGCACAGATACGCAGTATTTT. It yields the protein CASSLGGASTDTQYF.

The V gene is TRBV28, the J gene TRBJ2-3; no definite D call. CDR3 length: 14 amino acids. V was shortened by 6 bases and J by 0 bases, with 10 bases between the two germline ends. Germline values: CDR1 MDHEN, CDR2 SYDVKM. The CDR3 protein is CASRSFSSTDTQYF. As DNA, the CDR3 is TGTGCCAGCAGAAGTTTTTCTAGCACAGATACGCAGTATTTT.

This chain links TRBV15 with TRBJ2-2; unclear D gene. The germline gives CDR1 LNHNV, CDR2 YYDKDF (reference sequence). V lost 3 bases, J lost 7 bases, and 18 bases lay in between. This CDR3 spans 16 amino acids. This CDR3 reads CATSSPRQFVGGELFF. In DNA, the CDR3 is TGTGCCACCAGCAGTCCGCGTCAGTTTGTGGGCGGGGAGCTGTTTTTT.

The chain is built from TRBV5-4 and TRBJ2-2, with TRBD1 as a possible D gene (6 bases). CDR3 size: 16 residues. Germline-derived CDR1 and CDR2 are SGHNT and YYREEE (reference sequence). V lost 4 bases, J lost 3 bases, and 16 bases lay in between. The DNA for the CDR3 is TGTGCCAGCAGCCTGACGGGACAATACGACACCGGGGAGCTGTTTTTT. Encoded protein: CASSLTGQYDTGELFF.

The J gene is TRBJ2-1, the V gene TRBV28; D remains unclear. CDR3 length: 11 amino acids. Trimming stripped 5 bases from V and 7 bases from J, with 6 bases between. Germline CDR1 is MDHEN and CDR2 is SYDVKM. The DNA of the CDR3 is TGTGCCAGCAGTCAGGATAATGAGCAGTTCTTC. Encoded protein: CASSQDNEQFF.

This clone was seen just once. The chain recombines TRBV19 with TRBJ2-7; the D is unclear. The CDR3 has 13 residues. Germline loops: CDR1 LNHDA, CDR2 SQIVND (reference sequence). V lost 8 bases and J lost 2, with 13 bases in between. CDR3 residues: CASARKPAYEQYF. CDR3 DNA: TGTGCCAGTGCCCGCAAACCCGCCTACGAGCAGTACTTC.

Of note for this clone: This sample also contains other DNA sequences that code for the same CDR3. The CDR3 loop reads CASSPSYEQYF. As DNA, the CDR3 is TGTGCCAGCAGTCCGAGTTACGAGCAGTACTTC. V usage is TRBV2 and J usage is TRBJ2-7; no clear D. This CDR3 has 11 residues. V was pared by 5 bases and J by 4 bases, with 6 bases between. Germline loops: CDR1 SNHLY, CDR2 FYNNEI.

This chain joins TRBV5-1 and TRBJ2-2; D possibly uses TRBD1 or TRBD2 (5 bases each). The CDR3 extends over 15 amino acids. The ends were cut back, 4 bases at V and 0 bases at J, with 10 bases in the middle. The germline V gene encodes CDR1 SGHRS and CDR2 YFSETQ. The CDR3, as DNA: TGCGCCAGCAGCGAGGGACCTACGAACACCGGGGAGCTGTTTTTT. Its translation is CASSEGPTNTGELFF. Drawing the rest from reference TRBV5-1 and TRBJ2-2, the complete variable domain is KAGVTQTPRYLIKTRGQQVTLSCSPISGHRSVSWYQQTPGQGLQFLFEYFSETQRNKGNFPGRFSGRQFSNSRSEMNVSTLELGDSALYLCASSEGPTNTGELFFGEGSRLTVL.

This clone was detected ten times or more. This chain uses TRBV6-4 with TRBJ2-1; D not resolved. Germline CDR1 reads MRHNA; CDR2 reads SNTAGT. The CDR3 is 15 residues long. The V end lost 6 bases, the J end lost 1 base, and 13 bases lay between the germline ends. The CDR3 DNA sequence: TGTGCCAGCAGCAACGAACAAGGATCCTACAATGAGCAGTTCTTC. Residues: CASSNEQGSYNEQFF.

The chain is built from TRBV7-6 and TRBJ1-1; a weak D match, TRBD1 (5 bases). With 2 bases removed from V and 5 bases from J, the gap between germline ends came to 12 bases. Germline V gives CDR1 SGHVS, CDR2 FNYEAQ. The CDR3 has 14 residues. This CDR3 is CASSLLVGDTEAFF. CDR3 bases: TGTGCCAGCAGCTTATTGGTGGGGGATACTGAAGCTTTCTTT.